The table lists the clone carrying this TCR beta chain with a count of one. The antigen is not known. Included were adult ileal or ileocolonic Crohn's patients indicated for ileocolonic resection. TCRdb's table, derived via immunoSEQ multiplex PCR, lists solely in-frame clones and lacks some. In the table there are around 6,000 clones, approximately 80% of which are singletons. This entry is derived from a study of T cell repertoires in ileal Crohn's disease. For the study at large: Under 40% were active smokers at surgery; median disease duration was 7.9 years. Operated complications were stricturing disease (roughly 61%) and penetrating disease (about 40%). The study, taken as a whole, reports: Mucosal expansions were suggested to be mainly CD8 T cells.

The length of the CDR3 is 16 residues. In germline, CDR1 is SEHNR, CDR2 FQNEAQ (reference sequence). The germline V and J ends were trimmed by 4 bases and 0 bases, with 10 bases remaining between them. The TCR sequence derives from an adult with Crohn's disease. This chain connects TRBV7-9 to TRBJ2-6, with D uncertain. Sequencing input: ileal tissue. The CDR3 reads CASSYPPYSGANVLTF. As DNA, the CDR3 is TGTGCCAGCAGCTACCCTCCCTACTCTGGGGCCAACGTCCTGACTTTC.